This entry features one T cell receptor (beta chain) sequence. This clone was counted a single time. Its antigen is still unknown. No base qualities exist here, and no much larger clone lies one base off it. The CDR3 holds 11 amino acids from the cysteine to the phenylalanine. Just CDR3 DNA is preserved here, 33 bases in frame from base 1. CDR1 MNHNS and CDR2 SASEGT are derived from the germline V gene. V was cut back by 5 bases and J by 7 bases, leaving a gap of 9 bases between them. This sample was taken from a study of T cell changes during pregnancy in multiple sclerosis (dated by TCRdb to about 2019). Regarding the research as a whole: The study looked at changes in the T cell repertoire across pregnancy in women with multiple sclerosis.

Library construction relied on the immunoSEQ multiplex PCR assay. TCRdb provides this immuneACCESS table in a form limited to in-frame rearrangements. Some clones are lacking; in checked studies, under half of them reflect an unresolved V gene, and why the rest are absent is not known. The sample yields around 34,000 clones; just over 90% were counted once. The ten most abundant clones make up approximately 12% of the sample. The rearrangement combines TRBV6-1 with TRBJ2-7; the D gene cannot be resolved reliably. This sample comprised CD8+ T cells from peripheral blood mononuclear cells, obtained in the first trimester of pregnancy. The sequence came from a female donor with multiple sclerosis, enrolled in a pregnancy study. The sequenced DNA is TGTGCCAGCAGTAGCGCGCGGGAGCAGTACTTC. This sequence encodes CASSSAREQYF.